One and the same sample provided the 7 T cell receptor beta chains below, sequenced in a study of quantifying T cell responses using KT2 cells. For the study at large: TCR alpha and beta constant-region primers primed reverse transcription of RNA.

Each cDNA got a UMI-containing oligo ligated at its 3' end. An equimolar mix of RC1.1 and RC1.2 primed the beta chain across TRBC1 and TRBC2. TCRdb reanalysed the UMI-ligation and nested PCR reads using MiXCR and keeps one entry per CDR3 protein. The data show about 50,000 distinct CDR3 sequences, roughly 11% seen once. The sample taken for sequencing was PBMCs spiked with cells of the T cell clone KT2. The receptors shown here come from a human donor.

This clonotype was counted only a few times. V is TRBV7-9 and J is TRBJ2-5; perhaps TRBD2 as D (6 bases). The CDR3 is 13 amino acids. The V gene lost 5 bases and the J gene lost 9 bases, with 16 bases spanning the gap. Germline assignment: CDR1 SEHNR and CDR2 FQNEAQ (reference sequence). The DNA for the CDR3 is TGTGCCAGCAGCCCCTGGGGGGTTTCGGCCCAGTACTTC. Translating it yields CASSPWGVSAQYF. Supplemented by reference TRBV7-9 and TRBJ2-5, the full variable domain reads DTGVSQNPRHKITKRGQNVTFRCDPISEHNRLYWYRQTLGQGPEFLTYFQNEAQLEKSRLLSDRFSAERPKGSFSTLEIQRTEQGDSAMYLCASSPWGVSAQYFGPGTRLLVL.

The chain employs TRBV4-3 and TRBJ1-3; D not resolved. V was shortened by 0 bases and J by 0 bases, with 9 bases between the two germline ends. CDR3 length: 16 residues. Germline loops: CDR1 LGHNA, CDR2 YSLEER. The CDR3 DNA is TGCGCCAGCAGCCAAGATGAAACTGTCTCTGGAAACACCATATATTTT. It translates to CASSQDETVSGNTIYF.

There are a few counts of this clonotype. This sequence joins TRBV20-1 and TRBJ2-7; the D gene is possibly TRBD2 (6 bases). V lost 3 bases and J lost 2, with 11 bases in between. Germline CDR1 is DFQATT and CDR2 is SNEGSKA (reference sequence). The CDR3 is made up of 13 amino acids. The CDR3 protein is CSASGSLAYEQYF. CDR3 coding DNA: TGCAGTGCTAGCGGGAGCCTAGCCTACGAGCAGTACTTC.

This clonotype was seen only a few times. The CDR3 sequence: CASRESGLRNTDTQYF. The CDR3, as DNA: TGTGCCAGCAGAGAATCGGGACTCCGAAATACAGATACGCAGTATTTT. This sequence joins TRBV3-1 and TRBJ2-3; possibly TRBD2 for D (6 bases). Germline V CDR1 and CDR2: LGHDT, YNNKEL (reference sequence). The length of the CDR3 is 16 residues. V lost 6 bases to trimming and J lost 3 bases, with 19 bases between them.

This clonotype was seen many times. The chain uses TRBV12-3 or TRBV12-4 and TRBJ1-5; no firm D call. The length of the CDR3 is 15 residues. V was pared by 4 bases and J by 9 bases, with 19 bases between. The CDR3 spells CASSSSPRTGGPQHF. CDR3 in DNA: TGTGCCAGCAGTTCCTCTCCAAGGACCGGTGGGCCCCAGCATTTT.

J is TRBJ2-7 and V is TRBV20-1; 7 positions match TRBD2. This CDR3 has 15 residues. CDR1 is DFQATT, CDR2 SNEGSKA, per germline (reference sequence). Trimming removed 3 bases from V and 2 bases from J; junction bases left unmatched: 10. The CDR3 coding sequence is TGCAGTGCTAGCTCCCCTTTAGCGGGCCCCTACGAGCAGTACTTC. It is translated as CSASSPLAGPYEQYF.

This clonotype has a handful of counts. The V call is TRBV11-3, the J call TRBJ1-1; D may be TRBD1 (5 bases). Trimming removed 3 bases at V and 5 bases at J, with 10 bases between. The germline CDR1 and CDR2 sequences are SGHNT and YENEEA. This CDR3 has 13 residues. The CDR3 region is CASSFQGGTEAFF. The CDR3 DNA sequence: TGTGCCAGCAGCTTTCAGGGAGGAACTGAAGCTTTCTTT.